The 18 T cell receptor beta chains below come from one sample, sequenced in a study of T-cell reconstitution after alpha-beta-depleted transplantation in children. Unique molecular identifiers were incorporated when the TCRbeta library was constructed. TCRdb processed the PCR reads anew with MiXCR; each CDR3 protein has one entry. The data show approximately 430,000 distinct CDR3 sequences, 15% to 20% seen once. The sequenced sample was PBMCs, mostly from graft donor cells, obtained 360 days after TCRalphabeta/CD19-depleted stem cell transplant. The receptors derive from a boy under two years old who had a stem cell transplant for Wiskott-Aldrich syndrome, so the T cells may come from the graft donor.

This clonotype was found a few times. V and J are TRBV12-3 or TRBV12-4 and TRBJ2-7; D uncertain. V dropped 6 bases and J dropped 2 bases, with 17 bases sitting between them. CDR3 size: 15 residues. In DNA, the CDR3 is TGTGCCAGCAGCGCTACCCCTCCCCTAACCTACGAGCAGTACTTC. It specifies CASSATPPLTYEQYF.

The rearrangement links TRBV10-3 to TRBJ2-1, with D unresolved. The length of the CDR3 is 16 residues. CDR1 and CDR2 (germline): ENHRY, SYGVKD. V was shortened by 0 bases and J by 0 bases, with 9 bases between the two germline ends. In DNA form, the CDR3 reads TGTGCCATCAGTGAGTCTGCACTTAGCTCCTACAATGAGCAGTTCTTC. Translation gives CAISESALSSYNEQFF.

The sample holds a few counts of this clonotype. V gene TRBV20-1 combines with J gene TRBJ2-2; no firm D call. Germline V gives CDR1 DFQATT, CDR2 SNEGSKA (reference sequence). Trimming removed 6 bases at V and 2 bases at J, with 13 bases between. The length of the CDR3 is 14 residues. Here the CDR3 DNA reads TGCAGTGCCACGTGGCGGATAAACACCGGGGAGCTGTTTTTT. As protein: CSATWRINTGELFF.

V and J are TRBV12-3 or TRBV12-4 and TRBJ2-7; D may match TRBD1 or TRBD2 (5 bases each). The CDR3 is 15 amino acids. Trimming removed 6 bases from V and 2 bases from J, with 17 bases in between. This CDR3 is CASRAGALTTYEQYF. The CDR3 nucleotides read TGTGCCAGCAGAGCCGGGGCCTTAACAACCTACGAGCAGTACTTC.

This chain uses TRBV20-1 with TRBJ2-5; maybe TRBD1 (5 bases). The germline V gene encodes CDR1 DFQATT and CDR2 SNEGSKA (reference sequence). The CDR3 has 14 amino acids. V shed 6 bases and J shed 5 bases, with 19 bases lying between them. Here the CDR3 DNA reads TGCAGTGCCGAGCCAAGGGGCCGTTGGGAGACCCAGTACTTC. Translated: CSAEPRGRWETQYF.

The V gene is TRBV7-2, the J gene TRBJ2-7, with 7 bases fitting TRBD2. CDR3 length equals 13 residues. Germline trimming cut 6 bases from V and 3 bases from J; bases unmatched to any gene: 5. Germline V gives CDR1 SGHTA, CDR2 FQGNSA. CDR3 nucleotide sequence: TGTGCCAGCAGTTATGGACTAGTCTACGAGCAGTACTTC. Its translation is CASSYGLVYEQYF.

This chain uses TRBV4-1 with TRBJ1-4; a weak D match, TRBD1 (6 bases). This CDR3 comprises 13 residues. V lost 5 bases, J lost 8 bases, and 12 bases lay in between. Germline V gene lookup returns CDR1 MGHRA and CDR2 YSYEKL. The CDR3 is CASSIGGREKLFF. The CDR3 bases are TGCGCCAGCAGCATAGGGGGTAGAGAAAAACTGTTTTTT.

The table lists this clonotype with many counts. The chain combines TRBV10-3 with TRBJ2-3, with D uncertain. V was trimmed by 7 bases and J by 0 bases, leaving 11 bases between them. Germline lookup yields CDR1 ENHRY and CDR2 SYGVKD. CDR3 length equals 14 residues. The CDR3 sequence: CAIKLGLSTDTQYF. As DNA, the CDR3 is TGTGCCATCAAGCTAGGCCTTAGCACAGATACGCAGTATTTT.

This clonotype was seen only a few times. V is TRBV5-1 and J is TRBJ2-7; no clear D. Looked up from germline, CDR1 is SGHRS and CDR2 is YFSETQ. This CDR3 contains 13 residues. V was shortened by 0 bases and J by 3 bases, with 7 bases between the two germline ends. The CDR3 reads CASSLESRYEQYF. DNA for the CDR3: TGCGCCAGCAGCTTGGAGTCCCGCTACGAGCAGTACTTC.

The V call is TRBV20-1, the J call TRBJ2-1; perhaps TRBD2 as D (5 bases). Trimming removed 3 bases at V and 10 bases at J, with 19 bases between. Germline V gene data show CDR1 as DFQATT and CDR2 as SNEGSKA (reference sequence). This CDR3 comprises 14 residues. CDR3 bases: TGCAGTGCTAGTTTGTCTAGCAACCTAGTCGAGCAGTTCTTC. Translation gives CSASLSSNLVEQFF.

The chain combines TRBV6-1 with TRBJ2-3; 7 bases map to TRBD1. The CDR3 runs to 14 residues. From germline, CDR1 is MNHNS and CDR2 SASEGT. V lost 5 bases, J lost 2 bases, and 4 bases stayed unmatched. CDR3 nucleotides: TGTGCCAGCAGTCTGGACAGGTACACAGATACGCAGTATTTT. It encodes CASSLDRYTDTQYF.

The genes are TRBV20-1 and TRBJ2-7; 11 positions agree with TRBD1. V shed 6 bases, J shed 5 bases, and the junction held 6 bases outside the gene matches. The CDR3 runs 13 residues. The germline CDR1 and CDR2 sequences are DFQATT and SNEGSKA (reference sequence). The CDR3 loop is CSALGQGGNEQYF. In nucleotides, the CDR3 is TGCAGTGCGCTGGGACAGGGGGGAAACGAGCAGTACTTC.

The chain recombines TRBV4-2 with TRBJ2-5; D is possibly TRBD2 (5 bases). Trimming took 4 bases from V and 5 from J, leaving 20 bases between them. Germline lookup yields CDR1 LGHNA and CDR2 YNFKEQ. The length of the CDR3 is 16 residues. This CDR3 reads CASSPSGLARRETQYF. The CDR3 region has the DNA TGTGCCAGCAGCCCGTCCGGACTGGCGAGACGGGAGACCCAGTACTTC.

The CDR3 DNA follows: TGCGCCAGCAGCTTGGTACTTTTAGCGGGAGGGTTGAGTGAGCAGTTCTTC. Amino acids: CASSLVLLAGGLSEQFF. The chain carries TRBV5-1 and TRBJ2-1; TRBD2 agrees at 11 bases. The CDR3 consists of 17 residues. Per germline, CDR1 SGHRS and CDR2 YFSETQ. Trimming at V came to 0 bases and at J to 9 bases, leaving 11 bases not matched to a gene.

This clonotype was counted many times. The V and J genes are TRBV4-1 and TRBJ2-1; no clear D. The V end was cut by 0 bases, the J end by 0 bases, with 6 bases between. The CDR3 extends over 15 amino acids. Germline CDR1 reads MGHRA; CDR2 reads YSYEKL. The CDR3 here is CASSQEWSSYNEQFF. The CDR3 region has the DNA TGCGCCAGCAGCCAAGAATGGAGCTCCTACAATGAGCAGTTCTTC.

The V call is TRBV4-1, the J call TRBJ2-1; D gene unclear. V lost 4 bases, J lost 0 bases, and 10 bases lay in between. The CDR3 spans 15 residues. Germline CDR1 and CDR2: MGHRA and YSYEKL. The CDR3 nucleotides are TGCGCCAGCAGCCCCAGTTTAATCTCCTACAATGAGCAGTTCTTC. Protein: CASSPSLISYNEQFF.

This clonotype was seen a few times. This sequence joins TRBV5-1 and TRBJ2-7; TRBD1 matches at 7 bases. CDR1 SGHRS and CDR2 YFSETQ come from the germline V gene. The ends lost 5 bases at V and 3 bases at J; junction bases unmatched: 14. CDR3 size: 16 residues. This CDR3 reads CASSPNRQGRGYEQYF. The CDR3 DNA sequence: TGCGCCAGCAGTCCTAACCGACAGGGAAGGGGCTACGAGCAGTACTTC.

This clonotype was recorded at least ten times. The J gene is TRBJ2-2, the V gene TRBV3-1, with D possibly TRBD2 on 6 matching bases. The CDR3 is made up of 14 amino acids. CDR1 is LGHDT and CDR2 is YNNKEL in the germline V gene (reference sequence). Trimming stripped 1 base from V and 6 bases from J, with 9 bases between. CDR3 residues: CASSQGRGAGELFF. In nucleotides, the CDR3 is TGTGCCAGCAGCCAAGGGCGGGGAGCCGGGGAGCTGTTTTTT.